The 26 T cell receptor beta chains presented below share a single source sample, sequenced in a study of graft-versus-host responses after intestinal transplantation. Antigens of these TCRs are unknown. Some clones are missing from TCRdb's copy, which holds only in-frame ones; the method was immunoSEQ multiplex PCR. Among about 110,000 clones listed, over 80% were seen once. The sequencing here drew on unstimulated CD4+ T cells sorted from spleen or lymph node cells, taken before transplant. The receptors shown here come from a human donor who was the organ donor for an intestinal transplant.

V gene TRBV6-5 combines with J gene TRBJ2-7; perhaps TRBD1 as D (6 bases). The CDR3 consists of 14 residues. V was cut by 7 bases and J by 2 bases, with 15 bases left in between. Germline V CDR1 and CDR2: MNHEY, SVGAGI. CDR3 nucleotide sequence: TGTGCCAGCAAGTGGACAGTGACCGCCTACGAGCAGTACTTC. This codes for CASKWTVTAYEQYF.

The chain has TRBV2 and TRBJ2-1; the match to TRBD2 covers 14 bases. The CDR3 is 16 residues long. V was pared by 5 bases and J by 13 bases, with 13 bases of the junction left unmatched. Germline assignment: CDR1 SNHLY and CDR2 FYNNEI. CDR3 protein: CASSYQGRGLAGEQFF. For the CDR3, the DNA is TGTGCCAGCAGTTACCAAGGAAGGGGACTAGCGGGGGAACAGTTCTTC.

This chain joins TRBV9 and TRBJ2-5; 10 nucleotides line up with TRBD1. The better agreement between TRBJ2-7 and the DNA end casts doubt on the J call. Germline assignment: CDR1 SGDLS and CDR2 YYNGEE. CDR3 length: 18 amino acids. The CDR3: CASSVGPGQGIISYEQYF. The CDR3 DNA sequence: TGTGCCAGCAGCGTAGGTCCGGGACAGGGGATTATCTCCTACGAGCAGTACTTC.

V gene TRBV7-6 combines with J gene TRBJ2-5, with no clear D. The germline V gene has CDR1 SGHVS and CDR2 FNYEAQ. The CDR3 sequence is 14 residues long. V dropped 2 bases and J dropped 5 bases, with 12 bases sitting between them. The CDR3 reads CASSLPTSLETQYF. The CDR3 DNA reads as TGTGCCAGCAGCTTACCTACCTCCTTGGAGACCCAGTACTTC.

The chain employs TRBV4-2 and TRBJ2-1, with 8 bases identical to TRBD2. In germline, CDR1 is LGHNA, CDR2 YNFKEQ. V lost 1 base and J lost 4; bases outside the gene matches: 15. CDR3 length equals 19 residues. The CDR3 coding sequence is TGTGCCAGCAGCCAAGGGGGCGGGGGGTCCCTCCTCTCTTACAATGAGCAGTTCTTC. Its protein is CASSQGGGGSLLSYNEQFF.

The V call is TRBV5-1, the J call TRBJ2-7; TRBD2 matches at 10 bases. The CDR3 totals 15 residues. CDR1 SGHRS and CDR2 YFSETQ come from the germline V gene. V shed 5 bases and J 5 bases; nucleotides not matched to a gene: 10. In DNA form, the CDR3 reads TGCGCCAGCAGTTACCAAGCGGGAGGGCCCAACGAGCAGTACTTC. Residues: CASSYQAGGPNEQYF.

As regards this clone: The sample contains more than one DNA sequence encoding this CDR3. This chain joins TRBV5-4 and TRBJ2-7; D unclear. Trimming pared 0 bases from V and 0 bases from J, leaving 10 bases between. CDR3 length: 15 amino acids. Germline loops: CDR1 SGHNT, CDR2 YYREEE (reference sequence). The CDR3 here is CASSLGGLSSYEQYF. CDR3 bases: TGTGCCAGCAGCTTGGGGGGTCTGAGCTCCTACGAGCAGTACTTC.

The chain combines TRBV6-5 with TRBJ2-2, with TRBD1 as a possible D gene (5 bases). Trimming shortened V by 6 bases and J by 4 bases, and 15 bases separated the two germline ends. Per germline, CDR1 MNHEY and CDR2 SVGAGI. The length of the CDR3 is 15 residues. The CDR3 region is CASSSLGAGTGELFF. In DNA, the CDR3 is TGTGCCAGCAGCTCCCTTGGGGCCGGCACCGGGGAGCTGTTTTTT.

The chain couples TRBV28 to TRBJ1-4; D is uncertain. CDR1 MDHEN and CDR2 SYDVKM come from the germline V gene. Trimming cost V 3 bases and J 0 bases, with 11 bases left between them. This CDR3 contains 16 residues. CDR3 bases: TGTGCCAGCAGTTTCCCCAGCGTTGCAACTAATGAAAAACTGTTTTTT. This encodes CASSFPSVATNEKLFF.

V gene TRBV6-5 combines with J gene TRBJ2-7; 11 positions match TRBD2. J lost 3 bases, V lost 6 bases, and 4 bases had no gene match. Germline lookup yields CDR1 MNHEY and CDR2 SVGAGI. This CDR3 has 14 amino acids. The chain's CDR3 is CASRRLAGLYEQYF. CDR3 nucleotides: TGTGCCAGCAGAAGACTAGCGGGACTCTACGAGCAGTACTTC.

This clone was seen only once. V usage is TRBV28 and J usage is TRBJ2-7; possible D gene TRBD1, 8 bases. The V end was cut by 6 bases, the J end by 1 base, with 13 bases between. This CDR3 region has 14 residues. Germline V gene sequence: CDR1 MDHEN, CDR2 SYDVKM. The DNA of the CDR3 is TGTGCCAGCAGGAAACAGGGGGGGTCCTACGAGCAGTACTTC. Protein sequence: CASRKQGGSYEQYF.

The chain joins TRBV5-1 to TRBJ2-1; 13 bases align to TRBD2. The trim removed 0 bases at V and 9 bases at J, leaving 6 bases unmatched. Per the germline V gene, CDR1 is SGHRS and CDR2 is YFSETQ. This CDR3 has 16 residues. The CDR3 sequence is CASSLVLAGGPREQFF. CDR3 nucleotide sequence: TGCGCCAGCAGCTTGGTACTAGCGGGAGGGCCACGTGAGCAGTTCTTC.

The chain is built from TRBV29-1 and TRBJ2-5, with D perhaps TRBD2 (6 bases). CDR1 and CDR2 from the germline V gene are SQVTM and ANQGSEA. V was clipped by 6 bases and J by 3 bases, with 11 bases between them. The CDR3 runs 12 residues. CDR3 sequence (DNA): TGCAGCGTGTTAGCGGAGAAAGAGACCCAGTACTTC. Amino acid sequence: CSVLAEKETQYF.

There are a few counts of this clone. This chain connects TRBV6-1 to TRBJ2-7; 7 bases map to TRBD2. J was trimmed by 6 bases and V by 7 bases; bases with no gene match: 12. The CDR3 is 14 amino acids. The germline V gene encodes CDR1 MNHNS and CDR2 SASEGT. The CDR3 reads CASTRAGPLGEQYF. For the CDR3, the DNA is TGTGCCAGCACTAGAGCGGGACCCTTGGGCGAGCAGTACTTC.

This clone was observed once. J is TRBJ1-5 and V is TRBV6-1; a weak D match, TRBD1 (5 bases). V was clipped by 6 bases and J by 1 base, with 13 bases between them. In germline, CDR1 is MNHNS, CDR2 SASEGT. This CDR3 contains 15 residues. The DNA for the CDR3 is TGTGCCAGCAGGAACTGGGACGGAAGCAATCAGCCCCAGCATTTT. As protein: CASRNWDGSNQPQHF.

The chain uses TRBV11-2 and TRBJ1-1; TRBD1 is a possible D gene (6 bases). Germline V gene data show CDR1 as SGHAT and CDR2 as FQNNGV. The CDR3 extends over 15 amino acids. The V end was cut by 2 bases, the J end by 1 base, with 11 bases between. The CDR3 nucleotides are TGTGCCAGCAGCTTATCGGGACAATGGAACACTGAAGCTTTCTTT. It translates to CASSLSGQWNTEAFF.

The chain is built from TRBV11-2 and TRBJ1-6; the D gene is possibly TRBD1 (5 bases). The CDR3 runs 14 residues. Trimming took 1 base from V and 6 from J, leaving 7 bases between them. Germline V lookup: CDR1 SGHAT, CDR2 FQNNGV. This CDR3 is CASSLGGGNSPLHF. CDR3 in DNA: TGTGCCAGCAGCTTAGGGGGGGGTAATTCACCCCTCCACTTT.

This chain links TRBV6-1 with TRBJ2-4; D remains ambiguous. The CDR3 sequence is 15 residues long. V dropped 1 base and J dropped 10 bases, with 17 bases sitting between them. Per germline, CDR1 MNHNS and CDR2 SASEGT. The CDR3 DNA is TGTGCCAGCAGTGAAGTCGGTGCGGCTGTAGATATTCAGTACTTC. It specifies CASSEVGAAVDIQYF.

The chain uses TRBV19 and TRBJ2-1; 8 nucleotides agree with TRBD2. Germline lookup yields CDR1 LNHDA and CDR2 SQIVND (reference sequence). V gave up 7 bases and J gave up 0 bases; unmatched junction bases: 8. CDR3 length equals 16 residues. CDR3 residues: CASKSLAGTSYNEQFF. CDR3 bases: TGTGCCAGTAAAAGTCTAGCGGGTACCTCCTACAATGAGCAGTTCTTC.

This clone appeared a few times. The chain is built from TRBV19 and TRBJ2-7, with 8 nucleotides matching TRBD2. CDR3 length: 11 residues. V lost 5 bases, J lost 6 bases, and 0 bases stayed unmatched. CDR1 and CDR2 (germline): LNHDA, SQIVND (reference sequence). For the CDR3, the DNA is TGTGCCAGTAGTCGGGGGGGCGAGCAGTACTTC. Protein product: CASSRGGEQYF.

The V gene is TRBV21-1, the J gene TRBJ2-7; TRBD1 was called by the table and not checked on the DNA. TRBV21-1 is a recognized pseudogene. The CDR3 runs to 17 residues. CDR3 residues: CASSTKGAGATSYEQYF. The DNA for the CDR3 is TGTGCCAGCAGCACCAAGGGGGCAGGGGCCACTTCCTACGAGCAGTACTTC.

Details on this clone: The junction and the germline gene differ at one end; a read error may be behind it. The V gene is TRBV11-2, the J gene TRBJ1-4; 7 nucleotides line up with TRBD1. This CDR3 contains 16 residues. Germline V lookup: CDR1 SGHAT, CDR2 FQNNGV. CDR3 sequence reads: CASSLGQAPTNGKLFF. CDR3 nucleotide sequence: TGTGCCAGCAGCCTCGGACAGGCCCCCACTAATGGAAAACTGTTTTTT.

The chain links TRBV28 to TRBJ1-2; D gene unclear. The CDR3 covers 12 residues. With 5 bases removed from V and 0 bases from J, the gap between germline ends came to 4 bases. Germline CDR1 is MDHEN and CDR2 is SYDVKM. The CDR3 coding sequence is TGTGCCAGCAGTGGGCCTAACTATGGCTACACCTTC. This translates into CASSGPNYGYTF.

V and J are TRBV5-1 and TRBJ2-3; D may be TRBD2 (6 bases). V lost 3 bases to trimming and J lost 1 base, with 9 bases between them. The CDR3 covers 14 residues. The germline gives CDR1 SGHRS, CDR2 YFSETQ. CDR3 bases: TGCGCCAGCAGCTACCCTAGCGGCACAGATACGCAGTATTTT. Translated: CASSYPSGTDTQYF. The full variable domain, its missing parts supplied by reference TRBV5-1 and TRBJ2-3, is KAGVTQTPRYLIKTRGQQVTLSCSPISGHRSVSWYQQTPGQGLQFLFEYFSETQRNKGNFPGRFSGRQFSNSRSEMNVSTLELGDSALYLCASSYPSGTDTQYFGPGTRLTVL.

The chain recombines TRBV10-3 with TRBJ2-7; D might be TRBD1 (5 bases). The CDR3 covers 14 residues. The germline V and J ends were trimmed by 3 bases and 0 bases, with 9 bases remaining between them. Germline lookup yields CDR1 ENHRY and CDR2 SYGVKD. CDR3 loop: CAISDRAPSYEQYF. The CDR3, as DNA: TGTGCCATCAGTGACAGGGCCCCCTCCTACGAGCAGTACTTC.

This clone was detected only once. The chain uses TRBV4-1 and TRBJ1-2, with 7 bases matching TRBD1. In germline, CDR1 is MGHRA, CDR2 YSYEKL. The length of the CDR3 is 13 residues. J gave up 8 bases and V 1 base, and 4 bases lay outside the gene matches. The CDR3 sequence: CASSQGQGGGYTF. CDR3 in DNA: TGCGCCAGCAGCCAAGGACAGGGAGGCGGCTACACCTTC.